This TCR beta chain originates from a study of shared clonotypes between healthy human individuals. Overall study results and limits: About 5.2% was the fraction of naive CD4 clonotypes found shared across several donors.

Sequencing used immunoSEQ multiplex PCR; TCRdb keeps in-frame clones, though not all of them. The profile shows about 1 million clones, around 75% of them singletons. The CDR3 covers 15 residues. From germline, CDR1 is SGHVS and CDR2 FNYEAQ. Trimming at V came to 4 bases and at J to 3 bases, leaving 8 bases not matched to a gene. As to this clone: No antigen is known for it.

Source material: memory CD4+ T cells sorted from blood. The subset here: CD45RA-negative fraction. The chain is built from TRBV7-6 and TRBJ2-5; the match to TRBD2 covers 7 bases. The clonotype was recovered from a young man in good health. The CDR3 loop is CASSYSGGDEETQYF. The CDR3 DNA is TGTGCCAGCAGCTACTCGGGAGGAGATGAAGAGACCCAGTACTTC.